These 4 T cell receptor beta chains share one sample of origin, sequenced in a study of cytomegalovirus exposure and HLA in healthy donors. Researchers ran the PCR with 60 Vbeta and 13 Jbeta primers. Profiling relied on immunoSEQ multiplex PCR, and the TCRdb table lists in-frame clones only, not all of them. This sample contains about 70,000 clones. Sequenced sample: PBMCs. Receptors originate from a female donor in good health and CMV-seropositive.

The rearrangement uses TRBV5-4 and TRBJ1-1; D gene uncertain. The germline V gene has CDR1 SGHNT and CDR2 YYREEE (reference sequence). The germline V and J ends were trimmed by 6 bases and 0 bases, with 15 bases remaining between them. The CDR3 is 15 amino acids. Here the CDR3 DNA reads TGTGCCAGCATGGGTGTAACCGGGATGAACACTGAAGCTTTCTTT. Residues: CASMGVTGMNTEAFF.

The chain is built from TRBV6-4 and TRBJ2-2; TRBD1 might be the D (6 bases). This CDR3 region has 14 residues. V shed 9 bases and J shed 3 bases, with 14 bases lying between them. Germline values: CDR1 MRHNA, CDR2 SNTAGT. CDR3 nucleotide sequence: TGTGCCAGTTCACAGGGAAGGGACACCGGGGAGCTGTTTTTT. Translated: CASSQGRDTGELFF.

This sequence joins TRBV12-5 and TRBJ2-1; possible D gene TRBD2, 6 bases. V lost 3 bases and J 7 bases, leaving 25 bases between the germline ends. Germline V gene sequence: CDR1 LGHNT, CDR2 FRNRAP. CDR3 length equals 18 residues. In nucleotides, the CDR3 is TGTGCTAGTGGTTTTAATACGGCGGGGACGGTCGGCCAGAATGAGCAGTTCTTC. Translating it yields CASGFNTAGTVGQNEQFF.

The gene calls are TRBV5-4 and TRBJ2-1; possible D gene TRBD2, 6 bases. This CDR3 region has 12 residues. Germline assignment: CDR1 SGHNT and CDR2 YYREEE (reference sequence). Trimming left V 4 bases short and J 7 bases short, with 9 bases between. The CDR3 region is CASSGGRNEQFF. The CDR3 nucleotides are TGTGCCAGCAGCGGGGGGAGGAATGAGCAGTTCTTC.